Included here is one T cell receptor beta chain sequence, with context. The sample is drawn from a study of blood T cell repertoires in COVID-19. Study in general: PBMCs, B-cell-depleted T cells, or T cells were the source of the cDNA or gDNA that made up the material.

From germline, CDR1 is SGHRS and CDR2 YFSETQ. CDR3 length equals 14 residues. With 4 bases clipped from V and 9 bases from J, the junction kept 8 bases outside the gene matches. Method: immunoSEQ multiplex PCR; TCRdb's copy keeps in-frame clones and lacks some. The sample has around 350,000 clones; around 84% are singletons. The receptor comes from a human donor in a cohort sampled during active COVID-19. This chain connects TRBV5-1 to TRBJ2-1, with TRBD1 matching 9 bases. The sequencing sample was made of peripheral blood. CDR3 sequence reads: CASSPGTGIIEQFF. CDR3 sequence (DNA): TGCGCCAGCAGCCCCGGGACAGGGATCATTGAGCAGTTCTTC.